These 16 T cell receptor beta chains share one sample of origin, sequenced in a study of human T cells and chemical hapten exposure. MiXCR, run by TCRdb on the RACE reads, gives a single entry per CDR3 protein. The profile shows about 190,000 distinct CDR3 sequences, 24% of them singletons. Noted time point: patch test 3, about 24 weeks after DPC sensitization. As for treatment: therapeutic diphenylcyclopropenone sensitization with weekly scalp DPC. This sample comprised whole blood, obtained in connection with sensitization to the hapten diphenylcyclopropenone (DPC). Receptors originate from a woman in her forties with alopecia areata. Some clones in this sample may be carry-over from other donors' samples.

Only a few counts were recorded for this clonotype. This sequence joins TRBV28 and TRBJ2-7, with 11 positions matching TRBD2. J lost 2 bases, V lost 5 bases, and 5 bases had no gene match. The CDR3 spans 15 residues. Per the germline V gene, CDR1 is MDHEN and CDR2 is SYDVKM. CDR3 protein: CASSPGTSGPYEQYF. For the CDR3, the DNA is TGTGCCAGCAGTCCCGGGACTAGCGGCCCCTACGAGCAGTACTTC.

This chain joins TRBV28 and TRBJ2-7, with TRBD2 matching 11 bases. CDR3 length: 16 amino acids. Per the germline V gene, CDR1 is MDHEN and CDR2 is SYDVKM. Germline trimming cut 2 bases from V and 0 bases from J; bases unmatched to any gene: 3. The CDR3 loop reads CASSLVTSGVSYEQYF. Here the CDR3 DNA reads TGTGCCAGCAGTTTAGTGACTAGCGGGGTCTCCTACGAGCAGTACTTC. The full variable domain, with the rest looked up from reference TRBV28 and TRBJ2-7, is DVKVTQSSRYLVKRTGEKVFLECVQDMDHENMFWYRQDPGLGLRLIYFSYDVKMKEKGDIPEGYSVSREKKERFSLILESASTNQTSMYLCASSLVTSGVSYEQYFGPGTRLTVT.

This clonotype has a handful of counts. The CDR3 loop reads CATSDFSVAGGDTQYF. CDR3 coding DNA: TGTGCCACCAGTGATTTCAGTGTGGCGGGAGGCGATACGCAGTATTTT. The chain joins TRBV24-1 to TRBJ2-3; 8 bases are a match to TRBD2. V gave up 1 base and J gave up 6 bases; unmatched junction bases: 8. Germline CDR1 reads KGHDR; CDR2 reads SFDVKD. The CDR3 is 16 residues long.

This clonotype was detected a few times. The V call is TRBV7-9, the J call TRBJ2-3; 8 bases agree with TRBD2. The CDR3 length is 16 residues. J gave up 1 base and V 4 bases, and 7 bases lay outside the gene matches. Germline V gene data show CDR1 as SEHNR and CDR2 as FQNEAQ (reference sequence). The CDR3 is CASSSRLARRTDTQYF. CDR3 DNA: TGTGCCAGCAGCTCCAGACTAGCGAGACGCACAGATACGCAGTATTTT.

This clonotype was picked up a small number of times. The chain joins TRBV6-5 to TRBJ2-6; 7 bases are shared with TRBD1. Germline CDR1 reads MNHEY; CDR2 reads SVGAGI. This CDR3 has 17 residues. V lost 6 bases to trimming and J lost 2 bases; unmatched junction nucleotides: 10. CDR3 in amino acids: CASRHRDREPGANVLTF. The CDR3 DNA follows: TGTGCCAGCAGACACCGGGACAGAGAACCTGGGGCCAACGTCCTGACTTTC.

Only a few counts were recorded for this clonotype. The chain links TRBV5-1 to TRBJ2-2; TRBD1 matches at 7 bases. This CDR3 has 16 amino acids. V was pared by 2 bases and J by 0 bases, with 4 bases of the junction left unmatched. Germline V gene data show CDR1 as SGHRS and CDR2 as YFSETQ. The DNA of the CDR3 is TGCGCCAGCAGCTTCCGACAGGGCTCGAACACCGGGGAGCTGTTTTTT. Translated, it gives CASSFRQGSNTGELFF.

As for this clonotype: This could be a read error, since a much larger clone is one nucleotide away. The chain is built from TRBV5-5 and TRBJ2-2; D call uncertain. Germline CDR1 reads SGHKS; CDR2 reads YYEKEE (reference sequence). The CDR3 loop spans 14 amino acids. The CDR3 loop reads CASRNTTSHFEQFF. CDR3 in DNA: TGTGCCAGCAGGAACACGACTTCTCACTTCGAGCAGTTTTTT. Using reference TRBV5-5 and TRBJ2-2 for the parts outside the CDR3, the full variable domain is DAGVTQSPTHLIKTRGQQVTLRCSPISGHKSVSWYQQVLGQGPQFIFQYYEKEERGRGNFPDRFSARQFPNYSSELNVNALLLGDSALYLCASRNTTSHFEQFFGEGSRLTVL.

The genes are TRBV5-1 and TRBJ1-5; 8 bases match TRBD1. With V trimmed by 2 bases and J by 5 bases, 6 bases remained unmatched. Germline values: CDR1 SGHRS, CDR2 YFSETQ. CDR3 size: 15 residues. CDR3 loop: CASSLGQGSYQPQHF. The CDR3 region has the DNA TGCGCCAGCAGCTTAGGACAGGGCTCCTATCAGCCCCAGCATTTT. Complete variable domain (other parts from reference TRBV5-1 and TRBJ1-5): KAGVTQTPRYLIKTRGQQVTLSCSPISGHRSVSWYQQTPGQGLQFLFEYFSETQRNKGNFPGRFSGRQFSNSRSEMNVSTLELGDSALYLCASSLGQGSYQPQHFGDGTRLSIL.

The chain employs TRBV5-1 and TRBJ2-3; D gene uncertain. V was pared by 1 base and J by 4 bases, with 10 bases between. Germline loops: CDR1 SGHRS, CDR2 YFSETQ. This CDR3 contains 14 residues. This CDR3 reads CASSLRRVADTQYF. DNA of the CDR3: TGCGCCAGCAGCTTGCGAAGGGTTGCAGATACGCAGTATTTT.

This clonotype was picked up many times. The chain couples TRBV29-1 to TRBJ2-7; D is possibly TRBD1 or TRBD2 (6 bases each). Trimming removed 1 base from V and 2 bases from J, with 15 bases in between. Germline V gene sequence: CDR1 SQVTM, CDR2 ANQGSEA. This CDR3 is built from 15 residues. CDR3 DNA: TGCAGCGTTGAAGGGGGGGCTAGATCTGCCTACGAGCAGTACTTC. This sequence encodes CSVEGGARSAYEQYF.

V usage is TRBV4-1 and J usage is TRBJ2-3, with D unclear. The CDR3 consists of 14 residues. The germline V gene encodes CDR1 MGHRA and CDR2 YSYEKL. The V end was cut by 5 bases, the J end by 3 bases, with 12 bases between. The CDR3 region is CASSVRTRTDTQYF. The CDR3, as DNA: TGCGCCAGCAGCGTACGGACCAGGACAGATACGCAGTATTTT.

The gene calls are TRBV10-2 and TRBJ2-3; perhaps D is TRBD1 or TRBD2 (5 bases each). Germline V gene sequence: CDR1 WSHSY, CDR2 SAAADI. V shed 3 bases and J shed 0 bases, with 16 bases lying between them. The CDR3 runs 17 residues. CDR3 DNA: TGCGCCAGCAGTGACCCGATGGGGGTGACTAGCACAGATACGCAGTATTTT. It translates to CASSDPMGVTSTDTQYF.

In its sample, this clonotype was seen a few times. The V gene is TRBV4-1, the J gene TRBJ2-6; 7 positions match TRBD2. Germline V CDR1 and CDR2: MGHRA, YSYEKL. The V gene end was trimmed by 7 bases and the J gene end by 0 bases; junction bases not matched to a gene: 6. The CDR3 is made up of 16 amino acids. In nucleotides, the CDR3 is TGCGCCAGCAATCGGGACTATAGCTCTGGGGCCAACGTCCTGACTTTC. Translated, it gives CASNRDYSSGANVLTF.

This clonotype was detected a few times. The rearrangement joins TRBV7-3 to TRBJ2-3, with 10 bases aligning to TRBD1. CDR3 length: 18 residues. Germline values: CDR1 SGHTA, CDR2 FQGTGA. Trimming removed 5 bases from V and 4 bases from J; junction bases left unmatched: 15. CDR3 protein: CASSPTPRTGGIPDTQYF. The CDR3 nucleotides are TGTGCCAGCAGCCCCACCCCTCGGACAGGGGGAATCCCAGATACGCAGTATTTT.

This clonotype occurred a few times. V usage is TRBV11-2 and J usage is TRBJ2-7; D uncertain. Trimming left V 2 bases short and J 2 bases short, with 13 bases between. Germline CDR1 SGHAT, CDR2 FQNNGV. This CDR3 comprises 15 residues. The CDR3 region is CASSLLPTGPYEQYF. The CDR3 bases are TGTGCCAGCAGCTTACTGCCCACGGGCCCCTACGAGCAGTACTTC. Full variable domain (remainder filled in from reference TRBV11-2 and TRBJ2-7): EAGVAQSPRYKIIEKRQSVAFWCNPISGHATLYWYQQILGQGPKLLIQFQNNGVVDDSQLPKDRFSAERLKGVDSTLKIQPAKLEDSAVYLCASSLLPTGPYEQYFGPGTRLTVT.

The chain has TRBV12-3 or TRBV12-4 and TRBJ2-1, with D possibly TRBD2 on 5 matching bases. Trimming pared 5 bases from V and 0 bases from J, leaving 14 bases between. This CDR3 contains 16 residues. The CDR3 region is CASSKEGWGSYNEQFF. The CDR3 nucleotides are TGTGCCAGCAGTAAAGAGGGCTGGGGCTCCTACAATGAGCAGTTCTTC.